This T cell receptor beta chain originates from a study of PD-L1 blockade in urothelial cancer. Study-level information: Each participant's history included 0 to 3 prior chemotherapy regimens.

Trimming removed 4 bases from V and 5 bases from J; junction bases left unmatched: 6. The germline V gene has CDR1 GTSNPN and CDR2 SVGIG (reference sequence). This CDR3 is built from 13 residues. To note about this clone: Its antigen is still unknown.

Time point of the sample: pretreatment peripheral blood. A total of 1 to 8 samples per patient were collected pretreatment and on-treatment. TCRdb's table, derived via immunoSEQ multiplex PCR, lists solely in-frame clones and lacks some. In the table there are fewer than 95,000 clones, less than 90% of which are singletons. The study's findings and limits: Improved survival was predicted by pretreatment blood TCR clonality below the median.

This chain uses TRBV30 with TRBJ1-1, with 8 positions matching TRBD1. Material: PBMCs, obtained around atezolizumab (anti-PD-L1) treatment. The TCR was taken from a man aged 55 to 69 with urothelial cancer. CDR3 region: CAWNARGRTEAFF. The CDR3 DNA reads as TGTGCCTGGAACGCCAGGGGGCGGACTGAAGCTTTCTTT.